A selection of T cell receptor beta chains follows, all from one sample in a study of shared clonotypes between healthy human individuals. Generated by immunoSEQ multiplex PCR, the TCRdb table keeps only in-frame clones and is missing some. The profile shows a few million clones, 85% to 95% of them singletons. Specimen: naive CD4+ T cells from PBMCs. The receptor source for this set is a man aged 18 to 30 in good health. Some clones in this sample may be carry-over from other donors' samples. CDR3s include the opening cysteine and the closing phenylalanine or tryptophan. D genes are given only for firm matches. Part of the rows lack a size; the others show once, few, many or a class for expanded clones.

J gene | V gene | clone size | D gene | CDR3 DNA | CDR3 protein
TRBJ2-7 | TRBV10-1 | - | - | TGCGCCAGCAGTGAGTCGGGGGGACGTAAGAACTCCTACGAGCAGTACTTC | CASSESGGRKNSYEQYF
TRBJ2-7 | TRBV7-3 | - | - | TGTGCCAGCAGCGAACGTCCAGACTACGAGCAGTACTTC | CASSERPDYEQYF
TRBJ1-5 | TRBV6-4 | - | - | TGTGCCAGCAGTGACCCTACACCGGACAAGAGCAATCAGCCCCAGCATTTT | CASSDPTPDKSNQPQHF
TRBJ1-2 | TRBV28 | once | - | TGTGCCAGCAGTCCCGGAAAAGGGGGGCCATATGGCTACACCTTC | CASSPGKGGPYGYTF
TRBJ2-2 | TRBV28 | - | TRBD2 | TGTGCCAGCAACGGACTAGCGGGAGGCCGCACCGGGGAGCTGTTTTTT | CASNGLAGGRTGELFF
TRBJ2-7 | TRBV5-1 | - | - | TGCGCCAGCAGCTTATACGGGGAGCACAGTTGGGACGAGCAGTACTTC | CASSLYGEHSWDEQYF
TRBJ2-7 | TRBV6-1 | - | - | TGTGCCAGCACAGGGGGGTCCCTCGAGCAGTACTTC | CASTGGSLEQYF
TRBJ2-1 | TRBV5-1 | once | TRBD2 | TGCGCCAGCAGCCCGGGACTAGCGGAGAGAGGCCCGCAGTTCTTC | CASSPGLAERGPQFF
TRBJ2-7 | TRBV5-1 | - | - | TGCGCCAGCAGCCCAGGACTTAGCTCCTACGAGCAGTACTTC | CASSPGLSSYEQYF
TRBJ2-2 | TRBV4-1 | - | TRBD2 | TGCGCCAGCAGCCCCCTAGCGGGAGGGTCGGGCACCGGGGAGCTGTTTTTT | CASSPLAGGSGTGELFF
TRBJ2-1 | TRBV5-4 | - | TRBD2 | TGTGCCAGCAGCTTAGGACTAGCGGACTCCTACAATGAGCAGTTCTTC | CASSLGLADSYNEQFF
TRBJ1-5 | TRBV7-9 | - | - | TGTGCCAGCAGCTTAGCGACGCAGCCCCAGCATTTT | CASSLATQPQHF
TRBJ2-7 | TRBV15 | - | - | TGTGCCACCAGCAGAGGGCCCAGGGCGGACGAGCAGTACTTC | CATSRGPRADEQYF
TRBJ2-4 | TRBV19 | - | - | TGTGCCAGTAGTATCAGTTCTGGGGCTGGGACCCTTAACAACATTCAGTACTTC | CASSISSGAGTLNNIQYF
TRBJ1-1 | TRBV7-3 | - | - | TGTGCCAGCAGCTTATCTGGGACGGGGAACACTGAAGCTTTCTTT | CASSLSGTGNTEAFF
TRBJ1-1 | TRBV19 | - | TRBD1 | TGTGCCAGTAGTAGACAGGGGGCCTACACTGAAGCTTTCTTT | CASSRQGAYTEAFF
TRBJ2-1 | TRBV11-3 | - | - | TGTGCCAGCAGCTACAGGGACGAGCAGTTCTTC | CASSYRDEQFF
TRBJ2-7 | TRBV28 | - | TRBD2 | TGTGCCAGCAGTGGCCGGGACTATACCTACGAGCAGTACTTC | CASSGRDYTYEQYF
TRBJ2-7 | TRBV7-2 | - | - | TGTGCCAGCAGCCCCTATGGGCCCGACTACGAGCAGTACTTC | CASSPYGPDYEQYF
TRBJ1-5 | TRBV7-6 | - | - | TGTGCCAGCAGCTTAAAGACGGATCAGCCCCAGCATTTT | CASSLKTDQPQHF
TRBJ2-3 | TRBV19 | - | TRBD2 | TGTGCCAGTAGTACCGACAGAACCGGGACTAGCGGGAGCTGGGGAGATACGCAGTATTTT | CASSTDRTGTSGSWGDTQYF
TRBJ2-1 | TRBV5-1 | once | - | TGCGCCAGCAGCCGTGGGGCAGGCCCCAATGAGCAGTTCTTC | CASSRGAGPNEQFF
TRBJ1-1 | TRBV6-5 | - | - | TGTGCCAGCAGTTACACCAGGTTCGCTGAAGCTTTCTTT | CASSYTRFAEAFF
TRBJ2-5 | TRBV7-2 | - | - | TGTGCCAGCAGCCCCTTCCGGGAGACCCAGTACTTC | CASSPFRETQYF
TRBJ2-1 | TRBV4-2 | - | - | TGTGCCAGCAGCCAGGCCCAGGGATACAATGAGCAGTTCTTC | CASSQAQGYNEQFF
TRBJ2-5 | TRBV9 | - | - | TGTGCCAGCAGCCCTCGGGGTAGTGGAGAGACCCAGTACTTC | CASSPRGSGETQYF
TRBJ2-7 | TRBV5-1 | - | TRBD2 | TGCGCCAGCAGCTTGGGACCTAGCGGCCACACTTCCTACGAGCAGTACTTC | CASSLGPSGHTSYEQYF
TRBJ2-6 | TRBV7-8 | - | - | TGTGCCAGCAGCTTACCGGGGCTCGGGGCCAACGTCCTGACTTTC | CASSLPGLGANVLTF
TRBJ2-1 | TRBV6-1 | once | - | TGTGCCAGCAGTGTTCTTCGTGAGCAGTTCTTC | CASSVLREQFF
TRBJ1-1 | TRBV27 | - | - | TGTGCCAGCAGCGCGGCCGTGAACACTGAAGCTTTCTTT | CASSAAVNTEAFF
TRBJ1-2 | TRBV6-5 | - | - | TGTGCCGCGATGGGGGGCAACTATGGCTACACCTTC | CAAMGGNYGYTF
TRBJ2-7 | TRBV9 | - | TRBD2 | TGTGCCAGCACCCGGGCTAGCGGGAGGGAAGTAGGCGAGCAGTACTTC | CASTRASGREVGEQYF
TRBJ2-3 | TRBV29-1 | - | - | TGCAGCCAAGCCGGGAGTAATGTAGATACGCAGTATTTT | CSQAGSNVDTQYF
TRBJ1-5 | TRBV7-2 | - | - | TGTGCCAGCACCTTAGAGGGTCCCAGGCTGATCCAGCCCCAGCATTTT | CASTLEGPRLIQPQHF
TRBJ1-5 | TRBV5-6 | - | - | TGTGCCAGCAGCTTGTCGAGCCAAGCCAATCAGCCCCAGCATTTT | CASSLSSQANQPQHF
TRBJ2-7 | TRBV28 | - | TRBD2 | TGTGCCAGCAGTTTATTTCAGCGGGAGCGTCGGGACGAGCAGTACTTC | CASSLFQRERRDEQYF
TRBJ1-3 | TRBV6-5 | - | - | TGTGCCAGCAGCCCCGGGGGAAACACCATATATTTT | CASSPGGNTIYF
TRBJ1-2 | TRBV19 | - | - | TGTGCCAGTAGTGTAACCGTCCCAGCCTATGGCTACACCTTC | CASSVTVPAYGYTF
TRBJ2-7 | TRBV28 | - | - | TGTGCCAGCAGCCTACCCGACCTTAGATACGAGCAGTACTTC | CASSLPDLRYEQYF
TRBJ1-1 | TRBV5-1 | - | - | TGCGCCAGCAGCCGGGATGGGGGGAACACTGAAGCTTTCTTT | CASSRDGGNTEAFF
TRBJ1-1 | TRBV5-1 | - | - | TGCGCCAGCAGCTTGGGCAGGCGGGTAGGGAACACTGAAGCTTTCTTT | CASSLGRRVGNTEAFF
TRBJ1-1 | TRBV28 | - | - | TGTGCCAGCAGTTTAGATGGGAACACTGAAGCTTTCTTT | CASSLDGNTEAFF
TRBJ1-2 | TRBV6-5 | - | - | TGTGCCAGCAGTTCAGTATCCGCGTTCTATGGCTACACCTTC | CASSSVSAFYGYTF
TRBJ2-7 | TRBV30 | - | - | TGTGCCTGGAGCAAGGATGGGAACTACGAGCAGTACTTC | CAWSKDGNYEQYF
TRBJ1-3 | TRBV15 | - | - | TGTGCCACCAGCCTACCCGGGCTGGCTGGAAACACCATATATTTT | CATSLPGLAGNTIYF
TRBJ1-5 | TRBV2 | - | - | TGTGCCAGCAGTCTCGACAGCAATCAGCCCCAGCATTTT | CASSLDSNQPQHF
TRBJ2-1 | TRBV23-1 | - | - | TGCGCCAGCAGTCCAGGGGAGGCCTACAATGAGCAGTTCTTC | CASSPGEAYNEQFF
TRBJ2-5 | TRBV18 | - | - | TGTGCCAGCTCACCACCGACAGGTCAAGAGACCCAGTACTTC | CASSPPTGQETQYF
TRBJ2-2 | TRBV11-3 | - | - | TGTGCCAGCAGCTTAGCCCTTGGGGGCACCGGGGAGCTGTTTTTT | CASSLALGGTGELFF
TRBJ1-2 | TRBV10-3 | - | TRBD1 | TGTGCCATCAGTGTGGGGACAGGGACTTACTATGGCTACACCTTC | CAISVGTGTYYGYTF
TRBJ2-7 | TRBV7-2 | few | - | TGTGCCAGCAGCTTAAGGGACGAGCAGTACTTC | CASSLRDEQYF
TRBJ2-2 | TRBV18 | - | - | TGTGCCAGCTCACCAATCGGCACCACCGGGGAGCTGTTTTTT | CASSPIGTTGELFF
TRBJ2-1 | TRBV6-1 | - | TRBD2 | TGTGCCAGCAGTGAGGGACTAGCGGCCTACAATGAGCAGTTCTTC | CASSEGLAAYNEQFF
TRBJ2-3 | TRBV27 | once | TRBD2 | TGTGCCAGCAGTTGGGGCGGGAGGGCCAGAGATACGCAGTATTTT | CASSWGGRARDTQYF
TRBJ2-5 | TRBV4-1 | - | TRBD2 | TGCGCCAGCAGCCCAGACGGAGCGGGAGGACAAGAGACCCAGTACTTC | CASSPDGAGGQETQYF
TRBJ1-5 | TRBV5-6 | - | - | TGTGCCAGCAGCTTGCACGGGAGTAGCAATCAGCCCCAGCATTTT | CASSLHGSSNQPQHF
TRBJ1-2 | TRBV9 | - | - | TGTGCCGACCACCGACAGACCAACTATGGCTACACCTTC | CADHRQTNYGYTF
TRBJ2-7 | TRBV28 | once | - | TGTGCCAGCCTTAAGCAGGGACCCACCTACGAGCAGTACTTC | CASLKQGPTYEQYF
TRBJ2-1 | TRBV6-1 | - | - | TGTGCCAGCAGAGGTACAATCTACAATGAGCAGTTCTTC | CASRGTIYNEQFF